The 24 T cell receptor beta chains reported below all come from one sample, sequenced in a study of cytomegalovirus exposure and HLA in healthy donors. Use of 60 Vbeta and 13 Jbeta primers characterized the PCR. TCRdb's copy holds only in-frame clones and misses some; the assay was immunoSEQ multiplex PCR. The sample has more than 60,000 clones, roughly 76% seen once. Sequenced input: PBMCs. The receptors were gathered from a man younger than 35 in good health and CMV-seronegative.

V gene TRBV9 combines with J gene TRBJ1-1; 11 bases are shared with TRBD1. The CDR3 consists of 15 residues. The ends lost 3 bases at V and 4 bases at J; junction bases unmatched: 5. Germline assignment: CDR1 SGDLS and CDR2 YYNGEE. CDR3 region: CASSAGGTGGTEAFF. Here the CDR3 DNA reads TGTGCCAGCAGCGCCGGGGGGACAGGGGGCACTGAAGCTTTCTTT.

DNA of the CDR3: TGCGCCAGCAGCCAAGGAGGACAGGGGAACACTGAAGCTTTCTTT. Residues: CASSQGGQGNTEAFF. The J gene is TRBJ1-1, the V gene TRBV4-1; 8 positions match TRBD1. The CDR3 consists of 15 residues. V trimming: 1 base; J trimming: 1 base; junction bases outside the gene matches: 2. The germline CDR1 and CDR2 sequences are MGHRA and YSYEKL.

CDR3 in amino acids: CAISESQGATDTQYF. CDR3 DNA: TGTGCCATCAGTGAGTCGCAGGGGGCTACAGATACGCAGTATTTT. The V and J genes are TRBV10-3 and TRBJ2-3; TRBD1 matches 8 bases. V lost 0 bases to trimming and J lost 3 bases; unmatched junction nucleotides: 2. There are 15 residues in the CDR3. From germline, CDR1 is ENHRY and CDR2 SYGVKD.

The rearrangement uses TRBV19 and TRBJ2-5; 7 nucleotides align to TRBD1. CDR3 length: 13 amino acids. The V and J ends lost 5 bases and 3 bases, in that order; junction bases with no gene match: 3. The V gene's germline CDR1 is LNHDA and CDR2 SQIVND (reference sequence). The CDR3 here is CASSVGGKETQYF. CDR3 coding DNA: TGTGCCAGTAGTGTAGGGGGCAAAGAGACCCAGTACTTC.

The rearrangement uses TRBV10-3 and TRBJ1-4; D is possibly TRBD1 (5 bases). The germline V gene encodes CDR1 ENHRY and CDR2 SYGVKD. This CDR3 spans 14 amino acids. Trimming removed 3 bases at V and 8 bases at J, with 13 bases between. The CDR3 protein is CAISDSQGREKLFF. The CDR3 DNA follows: TGTGCCATCAGTGACAGTCAGGGCAGGGAAAAACTGTTTTTT.

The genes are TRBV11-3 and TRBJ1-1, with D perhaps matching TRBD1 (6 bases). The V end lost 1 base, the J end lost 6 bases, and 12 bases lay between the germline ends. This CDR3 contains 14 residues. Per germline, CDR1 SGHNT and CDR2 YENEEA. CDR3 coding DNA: TGTGCCAGCAGCTTAGTGGGGGCTGCATCTGAAGCTTTCTTT. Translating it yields CASSLVGAASEAFF.

CDR3 in amino acids: CASSLGTSNTGELFF. The CDR3 nucleotides are TGTGCCAGCAGCTTAGGGACTAGCAACACCGGGGAGCTGTTTTTT. This chain joins TRBV7-2 and TRBJ2-2; TRBD2 aligns across 8 bases. The CDR3 is 15 residues long. The V and J ends lost 1 base and 2 bases, in that order; junction bases with no gene match: 0. The germline V gene encodes CDR1 SGHTA and CDR2 FQGNSA.

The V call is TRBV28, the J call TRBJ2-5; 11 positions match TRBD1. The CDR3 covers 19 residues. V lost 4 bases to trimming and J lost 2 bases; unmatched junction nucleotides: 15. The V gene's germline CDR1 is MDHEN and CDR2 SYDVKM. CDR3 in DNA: TGTGCCAGCAGTTCCCCCGGATTTTTTGGGGACAGGGGGCAAGAGACCCAGTACTTC. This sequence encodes CASSSPGFFGDRGQETQYF.

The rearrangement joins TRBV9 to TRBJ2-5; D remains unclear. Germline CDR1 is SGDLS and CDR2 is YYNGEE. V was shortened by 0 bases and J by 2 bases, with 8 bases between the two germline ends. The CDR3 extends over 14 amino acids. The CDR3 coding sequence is TGTGCCAGCAGCGTAGGTTTACGGCAAGAGACCCAGTACTTC. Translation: CASSVGLRQETQYF.

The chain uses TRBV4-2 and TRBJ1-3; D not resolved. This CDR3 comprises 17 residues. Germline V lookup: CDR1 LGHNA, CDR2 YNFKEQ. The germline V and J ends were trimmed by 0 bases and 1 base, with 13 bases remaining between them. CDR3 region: CASSQDENSWSGNTIYF. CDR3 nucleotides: TGTGCCAGCAGCCAAGACGAGAACTCCTGGTCTGGAAACACCATATATTTT.

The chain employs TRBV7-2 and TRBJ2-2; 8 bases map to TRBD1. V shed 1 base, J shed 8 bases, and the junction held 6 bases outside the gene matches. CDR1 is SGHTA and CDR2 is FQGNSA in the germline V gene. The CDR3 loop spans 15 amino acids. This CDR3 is CASSLGRGRGGELFF. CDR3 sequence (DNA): TGTGCCAGCAGCTTAGGCAGGGGGCGTGGGGGGGAGCTGTTTTTT.

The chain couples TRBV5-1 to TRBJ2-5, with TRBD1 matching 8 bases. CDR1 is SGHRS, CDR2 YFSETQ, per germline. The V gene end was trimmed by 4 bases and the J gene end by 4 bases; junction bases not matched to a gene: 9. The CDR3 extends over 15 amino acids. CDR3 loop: CASSQRQGIGETQYF. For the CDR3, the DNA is TGCGCCAGCAGCCAAAGACAGGGGATCGGAGAGACCCAGTACTTC.

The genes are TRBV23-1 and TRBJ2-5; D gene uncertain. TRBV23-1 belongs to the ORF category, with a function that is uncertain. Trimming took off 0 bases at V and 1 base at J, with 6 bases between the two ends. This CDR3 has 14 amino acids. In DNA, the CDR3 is TGCGCCAGCAGTCAATCTGGCATCCAAGAGACCCAGTACTTC. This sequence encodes CASSQSGIQETQYF.

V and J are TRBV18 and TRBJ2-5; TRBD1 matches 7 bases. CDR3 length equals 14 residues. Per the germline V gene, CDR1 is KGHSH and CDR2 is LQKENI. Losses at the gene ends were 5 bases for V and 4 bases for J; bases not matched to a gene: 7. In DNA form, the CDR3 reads TGTGCCAGCTCAGACAGGGTGGAGGCAGAGACCCAGTACTTC. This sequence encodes CASSDRVEAETQYF.

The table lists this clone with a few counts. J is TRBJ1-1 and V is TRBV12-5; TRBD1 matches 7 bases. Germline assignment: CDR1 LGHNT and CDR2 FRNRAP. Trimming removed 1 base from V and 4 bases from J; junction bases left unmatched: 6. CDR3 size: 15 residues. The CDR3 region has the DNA TGTGCTAGTGGTTTGGCCCGACAGGGTGGCACTGAAGCTTTCTTT. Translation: CASGLARQGGTEAFF.

The CDR3 region has the DNA TGTGCCAGCAGCTTGGCAGGGTACACTGAAGCTTTCTTT. Translation gives CASSLAGYTEAFF. The V and J genes are TRBV5-5 and TRBJ1-1; maybe TRBD1 (5 bases). The CDR3 has 13 amino acids. V was clipped by 0 bases and J by 3 bases, with 6 bases between them. Germline CDR1 is SGHKS and CDR2 is YYEKEE (reference sequence).

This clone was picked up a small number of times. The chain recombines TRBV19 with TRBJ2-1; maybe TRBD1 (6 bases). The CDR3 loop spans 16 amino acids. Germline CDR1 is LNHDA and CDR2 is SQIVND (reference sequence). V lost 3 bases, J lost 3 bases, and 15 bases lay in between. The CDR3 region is CASSILGAQGYNEQFF. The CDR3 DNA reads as TGTGCCAGTAGTATCCTGGGGGCCCAAGGCTACAATGAGCAGTTCTTC.

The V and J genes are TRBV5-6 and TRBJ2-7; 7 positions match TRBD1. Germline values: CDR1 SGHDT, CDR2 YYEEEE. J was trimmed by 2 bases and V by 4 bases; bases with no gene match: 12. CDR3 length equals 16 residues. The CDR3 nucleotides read TGTGCCAGCAGCATTGACAGGGCCACCGCAACCTACGAGCAGTACGTC. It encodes CASSIDRATATYEQYV.

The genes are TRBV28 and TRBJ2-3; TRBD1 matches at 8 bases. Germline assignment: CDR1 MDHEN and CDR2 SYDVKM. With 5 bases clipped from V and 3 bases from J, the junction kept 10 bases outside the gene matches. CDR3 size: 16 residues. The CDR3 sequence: CASSPGQGGLTDTQYF. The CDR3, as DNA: TGTGCCAGCAGTCCCGGACAGGGAGGACTGACAGATACGCAGTATTTT.

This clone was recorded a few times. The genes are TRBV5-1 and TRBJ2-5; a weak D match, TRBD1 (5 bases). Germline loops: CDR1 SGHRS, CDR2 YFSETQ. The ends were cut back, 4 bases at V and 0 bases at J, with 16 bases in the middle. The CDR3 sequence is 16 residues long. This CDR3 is CASSVWEQANQETQYF. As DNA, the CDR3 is TGCGCCAGCAGCGTCTGGGAACAGGCCAACCAAGAGACCCAGTACTTC.

The CDR3 spells CSLMPDMGQYNEQFF. CDR3 bases: TGCAGCCTCATGCCGGACATGGGACAGTACAATGAGCAGTTCTTC. The chain is built from TRBV29-1 and TRBJ2-1; 7 bases map to TRBD1. This CDR3 has 15 amino acids. CDR1 is SQVTM, CDR2 ANQGSEA, per germline. The junction had 14 bases not matched to a gene; V was cut back by 8 bases and J by 4 bases.

CDR3 nucleotides: TGTGCCAGCAGTTACCCAGGGGGAAACTACGAGCAGTACTTC. Amino acids: CASSYPGGNYEQYF. The rearrangement uses TRBV6-6 and TRBJ2-7, with TRBD1 matching over 7 bases. V shed 2 bases and J 3 bases; nucleotides not matched to a gene: 4. The germline V gene encodes CDR1 MNHNY and CDR2 SVGAGI (reference sequence). This CDR3 region has 14 residues.

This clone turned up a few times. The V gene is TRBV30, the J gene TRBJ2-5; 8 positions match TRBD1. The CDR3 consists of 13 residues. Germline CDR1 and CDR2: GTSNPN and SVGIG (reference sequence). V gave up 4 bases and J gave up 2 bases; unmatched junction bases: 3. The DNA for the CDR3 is TGTGCCTGGAATACAGGGGGTCAAGAGACCCAGTACTTC. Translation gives CAWNTGGQETQYF.

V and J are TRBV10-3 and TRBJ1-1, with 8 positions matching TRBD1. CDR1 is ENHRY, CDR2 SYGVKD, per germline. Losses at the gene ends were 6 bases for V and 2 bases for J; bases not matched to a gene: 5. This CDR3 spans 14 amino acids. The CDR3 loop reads CAIRQGQGNTEAFF. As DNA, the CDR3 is TGTGCCATCAGACAAGGACAGGGAAACACTGAAGCTTTCTTT.